The entry below gives a single TCR beta chain sequence along with its context. Its antigen is not identified. This sample was included in a study of cytomegalovirus exposure and HLA in healthy donors. The germline gives CDR1 MNHEY, CDR2 SMNVEV (reference sequence). V was trimmed by 5 bases and J by 2 bases, leaving 16 bases between them. The CDR3 extends over 17 amino acids. 60 Vbeta and 13 Jbeta primers were used in PCR. Only in-frame clones appear in the TCRdb table, and some are missing; sequencing was by immunoSEQ multiplex PCR. The sample has some 130,000 clones, roughly 80% seen once; the top ten hold roughly 2%. Study-level findings and limits: A later analysis appeared to link common viral pathogens to several of the most significant clusters. Most subjects' HLA-A and HLA-B alleles were reportedly predicted from TCR beta sequences.

The TCR sequence derives from a man aged 25-40 years in good health and CMV-seronegative. Sequenced material: PBMCs. The chain recombines TRBV27 with TRBJ2-6; maybe TRBD1 (6 bases). This CDR3 is CASSPRTDSTGANVLTF. The CDR3, as DNA: TGTGCCAGCAGTCCTCGGACAGACAGCACTGGGGCCAACGTCCTGACTTTC.